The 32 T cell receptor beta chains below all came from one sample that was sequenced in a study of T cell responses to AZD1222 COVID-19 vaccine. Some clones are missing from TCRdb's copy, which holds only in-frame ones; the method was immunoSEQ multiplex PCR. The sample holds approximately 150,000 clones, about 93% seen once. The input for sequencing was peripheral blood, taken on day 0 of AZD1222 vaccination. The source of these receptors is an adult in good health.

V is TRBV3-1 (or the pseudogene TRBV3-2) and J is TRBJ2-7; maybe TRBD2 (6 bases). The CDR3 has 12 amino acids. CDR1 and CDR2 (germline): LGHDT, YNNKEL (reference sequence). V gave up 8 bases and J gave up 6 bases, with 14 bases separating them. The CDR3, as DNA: TGTGCCAGCGGAGGGGACCAAATCGAGCAGTACTTC. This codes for CASGGDQIEQYF.

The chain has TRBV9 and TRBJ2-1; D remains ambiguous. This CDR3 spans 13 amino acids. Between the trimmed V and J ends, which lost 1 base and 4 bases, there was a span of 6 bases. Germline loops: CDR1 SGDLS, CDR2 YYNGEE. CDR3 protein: CASSVSLYNEQFF. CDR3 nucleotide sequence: TGTGCCAGCAGCGTATCGCTTTACAATGAGCAGTTCTTC.

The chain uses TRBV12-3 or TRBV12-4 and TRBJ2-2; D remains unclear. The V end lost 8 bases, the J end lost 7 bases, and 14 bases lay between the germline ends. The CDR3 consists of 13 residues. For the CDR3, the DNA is TGTGCCAGCCACGTCGGCTTCGGCGGGGAGCTGTTTTTT. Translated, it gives CASHVGFGGELFF.

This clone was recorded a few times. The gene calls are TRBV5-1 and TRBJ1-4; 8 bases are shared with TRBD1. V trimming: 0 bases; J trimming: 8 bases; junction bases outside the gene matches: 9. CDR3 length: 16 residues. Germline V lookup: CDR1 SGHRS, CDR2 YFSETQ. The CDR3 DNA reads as TGCGCCAGCAGCTTGGTTAGCGGACAGGGAGGCGAAAAACTGTTTTTT. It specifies CASSLVSGQGGEKLFF. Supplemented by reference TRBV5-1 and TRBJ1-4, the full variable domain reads KAGVTQTPRYLIKTRGQQVTLSCSPISGHRSVSWYQQTPGQGLQFLFEYFSETQRNKGNFPGRFSGRQFSNSRSEMNVSTLELGDSALYLCASSLVSGQGGEKLFFGSGTQLSVL.

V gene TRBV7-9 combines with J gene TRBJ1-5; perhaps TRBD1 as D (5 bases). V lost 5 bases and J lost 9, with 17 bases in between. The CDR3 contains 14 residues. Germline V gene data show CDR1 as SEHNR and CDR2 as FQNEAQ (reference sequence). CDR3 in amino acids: CASSEYGDRMPQHF. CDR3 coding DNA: TGTGCCAGCAGCGAATATGGGGACCGCATGCCCCAGCATTTT.

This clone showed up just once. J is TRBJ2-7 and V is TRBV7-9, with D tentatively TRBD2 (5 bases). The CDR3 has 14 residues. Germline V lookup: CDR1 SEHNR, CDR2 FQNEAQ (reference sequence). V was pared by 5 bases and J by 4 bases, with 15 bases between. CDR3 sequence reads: CASSPPGTGYEQYF. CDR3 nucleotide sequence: TGTGCCAGCAGCCCACCTGGTACGGGGTACGAGCAGTACTTC.

CDR3 nucleotides: TGTGCCAGCGCACCCCACCGGGACAGGGACTACGAGCAGTACTTC. It translates to CASAPHRDRDYEQYF. The chain uses TRBV4-2 and TRBJ2-7; 9 bases align to TRBD1. Germline V gene lookup returns CDR1 LGHNA and CDR2 YNFKEQ. This CDR3 region has 15 residues. V dropped 8 bases and J dropped 3; count of bases not matched to a gene: 11.

The DNA of the CDR3 is TGTGCCAGCGAGCCCGACAGGGTTGCGCAGCCCCAGCATTTT. It yields the protein CASEPDRVAQPQHF. The chain has TRBV19 and TRBJ1-5, with 7 bases lining up with TRBD1. The CDR3 contains 14 residues. Losses at the gene ends were 9 bases for V and 7 bases for J; bases not matched to a gene: 12. The germline V gene has CDR1 LNHDA and CDR2 SQIVND (reference sequence).

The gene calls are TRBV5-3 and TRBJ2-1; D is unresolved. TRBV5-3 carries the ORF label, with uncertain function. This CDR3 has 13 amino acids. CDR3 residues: CGVLGRYYNEQFF. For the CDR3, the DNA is TGTGGGGTTCTGGGTCGATATTACAATGAGCAGTTCTTC.

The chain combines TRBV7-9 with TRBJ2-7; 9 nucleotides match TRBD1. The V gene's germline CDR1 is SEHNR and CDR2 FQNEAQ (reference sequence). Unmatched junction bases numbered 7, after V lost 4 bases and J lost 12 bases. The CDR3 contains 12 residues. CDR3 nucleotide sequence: TGTGCCAGCAGCTCAGAGACAGGGGGACCGTACTTC. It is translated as CASSSETGGPYF. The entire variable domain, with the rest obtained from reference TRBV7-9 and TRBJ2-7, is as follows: DTGVSQNPRHKITKRGQNVTFRCDPISEHNRLYWYRQTLGQGPEFLTYFQNEAQLEKSRLLSDRFSAERPKGSFSTLEIQRTEQGDSAMYLCASSSETGGPYFGPGTRLTVT.

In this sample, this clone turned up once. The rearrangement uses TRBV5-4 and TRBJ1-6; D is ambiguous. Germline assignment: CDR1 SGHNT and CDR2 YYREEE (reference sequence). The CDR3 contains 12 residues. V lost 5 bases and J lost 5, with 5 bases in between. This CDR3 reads CASRENNSPLHF. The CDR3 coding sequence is TGTGCCAGCAGGGAAAATAATTCACCCCTCCACTTT.

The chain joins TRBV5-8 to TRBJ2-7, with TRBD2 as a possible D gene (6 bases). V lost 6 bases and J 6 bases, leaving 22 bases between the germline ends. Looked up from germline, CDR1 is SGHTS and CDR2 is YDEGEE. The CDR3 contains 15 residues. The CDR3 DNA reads TGTGCCAGCACCCTCTACGGCCCGGGGAGGTTCGAGCAGTACTTC. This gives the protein CASTLYGPGRFEQYF.

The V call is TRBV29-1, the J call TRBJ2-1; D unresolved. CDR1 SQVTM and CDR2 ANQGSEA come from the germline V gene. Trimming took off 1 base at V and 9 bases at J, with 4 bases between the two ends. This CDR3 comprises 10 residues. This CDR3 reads CSVEVGEQFF. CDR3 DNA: TGCAGCGTTGAAGTAGGTGAGCAGTTCTTC.

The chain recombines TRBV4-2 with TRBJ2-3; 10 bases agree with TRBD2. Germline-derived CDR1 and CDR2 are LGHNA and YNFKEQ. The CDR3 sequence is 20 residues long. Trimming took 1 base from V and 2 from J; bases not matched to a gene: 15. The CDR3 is CASSQGGAGGAPSDTDTQYF. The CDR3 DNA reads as TGTGCCAGCAGCCAAGGAGGAGCGGGGGGGGCGCCTTCAGACACAGATACGCAGTATTTT.

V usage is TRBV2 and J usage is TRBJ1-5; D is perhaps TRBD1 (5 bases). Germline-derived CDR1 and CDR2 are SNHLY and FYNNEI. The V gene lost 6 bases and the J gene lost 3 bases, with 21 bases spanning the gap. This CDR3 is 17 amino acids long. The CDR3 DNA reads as TGTGCCAGCAGCCTCTCAGGGCCGTACAAATTCAATCAGCCCCAGCATTTT. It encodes CASSLSGPYKFNQPQHF.

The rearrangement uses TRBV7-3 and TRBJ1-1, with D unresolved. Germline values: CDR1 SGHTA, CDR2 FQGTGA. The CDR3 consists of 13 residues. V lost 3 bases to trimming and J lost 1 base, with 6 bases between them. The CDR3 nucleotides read TGTGCCAGCAGCTTCAGACAGAACACTGAAGCTTTCTTT. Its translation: CASSFRQNTEAFF.

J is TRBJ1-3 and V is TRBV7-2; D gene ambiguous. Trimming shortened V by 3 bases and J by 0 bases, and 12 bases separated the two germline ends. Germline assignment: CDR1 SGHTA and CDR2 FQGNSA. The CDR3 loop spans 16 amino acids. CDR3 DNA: TGTGCCAGCAGCTTTCCGATTACGGACTCTGGAAACACCATATATTTT. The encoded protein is CASSFPITDSGNTIYF.

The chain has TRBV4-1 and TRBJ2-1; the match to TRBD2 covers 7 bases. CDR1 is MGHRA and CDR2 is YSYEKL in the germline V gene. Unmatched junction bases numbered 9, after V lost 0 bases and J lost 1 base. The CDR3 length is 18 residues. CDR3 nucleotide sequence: TGCGCCAGCAGCCAAGAAACCTCAGCGGGGCCATCCTACAATGAGCAGTTCTTC. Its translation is CASSQETSAGPSYNEQFF.

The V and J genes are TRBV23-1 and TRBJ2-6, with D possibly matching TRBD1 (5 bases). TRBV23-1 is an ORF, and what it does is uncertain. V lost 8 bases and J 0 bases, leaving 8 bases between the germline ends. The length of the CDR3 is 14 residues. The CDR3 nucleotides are TGCGCCAGCCCTAGGGGCTCTGGGGCCAACGTCCTGACTTTC. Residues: CASPRGSGANVLTF.

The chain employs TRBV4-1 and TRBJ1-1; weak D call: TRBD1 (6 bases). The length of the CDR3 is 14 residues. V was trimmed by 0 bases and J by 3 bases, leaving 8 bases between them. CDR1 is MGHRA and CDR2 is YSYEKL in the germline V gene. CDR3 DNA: TGCGCCAGCAGCCAAGAGGAGGGGGACACTGAAGCTTTCTTT. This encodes CASSQEEGDTEAFF.

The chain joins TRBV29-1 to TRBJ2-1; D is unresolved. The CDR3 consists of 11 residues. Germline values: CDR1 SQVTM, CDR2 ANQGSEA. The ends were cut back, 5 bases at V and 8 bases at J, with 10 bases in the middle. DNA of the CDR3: TGCAGCGTTAATTCGTGGGATGAGCAGTTCTTC. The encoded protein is CSVNSWDEQFF.

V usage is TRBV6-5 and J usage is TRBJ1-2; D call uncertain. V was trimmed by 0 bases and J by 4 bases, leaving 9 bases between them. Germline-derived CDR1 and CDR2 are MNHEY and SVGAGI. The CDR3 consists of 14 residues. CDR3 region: CASSYSSVSYGYTF. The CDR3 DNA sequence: TGTGCCAGCAGTTACTCGTCGGTGTCCTATGGCTACACCTTC.

CDR3 sequence (DNA): TGCGCCAGCAGCTTGTATCCAACAGAGCCTTCCTACGAGCAGTACTTC. This sequence encodes CASSLYPTEPSYEQYF. The gene calls are TRBV5-1 and TRBJ2-7, with unresolved D. Looked up from germline, CDR1 is SGHRS and CDR2 is YFSETQ. The CDR3 is 16 amino acids. V was clipped by 1 base and J by 1 base, with 15 bases between them. Full variable domain (outside the CDR3, taken from reference TRBV5-1 and TRBJ2-7): KAGVTQTPRYLIKTRGQQVTLSCSPISGHRSVSWYQQTPGQGLQFLFEYFSETQRNKGNFPGRFSGRQFSNSRSEMNVSTLELGDSALYLCASSLYPTEPSYEQYFGPGTRLTVT.

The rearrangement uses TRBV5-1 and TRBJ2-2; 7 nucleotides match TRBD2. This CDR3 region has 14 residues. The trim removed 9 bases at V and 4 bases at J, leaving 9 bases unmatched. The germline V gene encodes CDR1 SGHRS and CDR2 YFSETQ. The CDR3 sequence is CATRLWEGTGELFF. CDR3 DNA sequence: TGCGCCACCCGACTTTGGGAGGGCACCGGGGAGCTGTTTTTT. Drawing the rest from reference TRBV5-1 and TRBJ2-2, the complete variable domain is KAGVTQTPRYLIKTRGQQVTLSCSPISGHRSVSWYQQTPGQGLQFLFEYFSETQRNKGNFPGRFSGRQFSNSRSEMNVSTLELGDSALYLCATRLWEGTGELFFGEGSRLTVL.

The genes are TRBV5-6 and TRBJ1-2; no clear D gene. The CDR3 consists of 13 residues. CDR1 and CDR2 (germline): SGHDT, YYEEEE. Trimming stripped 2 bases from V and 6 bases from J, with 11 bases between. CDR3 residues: CASSFNRVHGYTF. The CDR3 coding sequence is TGTGCCAGCAGCTTTAATCGTGTTCATGGCTACACCTTC. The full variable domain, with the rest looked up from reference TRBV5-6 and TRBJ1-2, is DAGVTQSPTHLIKTRGQQVTLRCSPKSGHDTVSWYQQALGQGPQFIFQYYEEEERQRGNFPDRFSGHQFPNYSSELNVNALLLGDSALYLCASSFNRVHGYTFGSGTRLTVV.

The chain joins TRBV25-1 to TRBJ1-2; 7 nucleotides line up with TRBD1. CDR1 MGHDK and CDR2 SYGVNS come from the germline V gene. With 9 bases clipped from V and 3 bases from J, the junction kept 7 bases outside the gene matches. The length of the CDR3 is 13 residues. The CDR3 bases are TGTGCCAGTTACAGGGGAGGAGACTATGGCTACACCTTC. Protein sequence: CASYRGGDYGYTF.

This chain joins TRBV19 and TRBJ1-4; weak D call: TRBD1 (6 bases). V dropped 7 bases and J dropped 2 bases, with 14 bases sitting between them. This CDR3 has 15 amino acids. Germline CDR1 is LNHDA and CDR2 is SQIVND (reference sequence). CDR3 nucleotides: TGTGCCAGTACCCCTGTGGGGGGCACTAATGAAAAACTGTTTTTT. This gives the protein CASTPVGGTNEKLFF.

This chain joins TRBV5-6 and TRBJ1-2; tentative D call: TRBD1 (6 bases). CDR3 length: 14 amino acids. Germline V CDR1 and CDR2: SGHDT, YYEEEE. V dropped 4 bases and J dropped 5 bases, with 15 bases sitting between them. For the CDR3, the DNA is TGTGCCAGCAGCCCTGTGAGGACAGATTATGGCTACACCTTC. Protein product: CASSPVRTDYGYTF.

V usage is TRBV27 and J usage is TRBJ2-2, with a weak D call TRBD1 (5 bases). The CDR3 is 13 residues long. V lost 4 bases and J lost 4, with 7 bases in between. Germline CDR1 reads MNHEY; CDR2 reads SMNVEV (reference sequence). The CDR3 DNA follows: TGTGCCAGCAGTTCAGGGATCACCGGGGAGCTGTTTTTT. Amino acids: CASSSGITGELFF.

CDR3 region: CASSETSGRGEQYF. The CDR3 DNA follows: TGTGCCAGCAGCGAGACTAGCGGGAGAGGCGAGCAGTACTTC. The chain joins TRBV9 to TRBJ2-7, with 12 bases identical to TRBD2. V shed 3 bases, J shed 6 bases, and the junction held 4 bases outside the gene matches. The CDR3 sequence is 14 residues long. Germline V CDR1 and CDR2: SGDLS, YYNGEE.

The CDR3 sequence is CASSISVGGTRGYTF. Written as DNA, the CDR3 is TGTGCCAGTAGTATATCTGTCGGAGGGACCCGCGGCTACACCTTC. The V call is TRBV19, the J call TRBJ1-2, with TRBD1 as a possible D gene (5 bases). Germline V gives CDR1 LNHDA, CDR2 SQIVND (reference sequence). The CDR3 covers 15 residues. The ends were cut back, 2 bases at V and 8 bases at J, with 18 bases in the middle.

CDR3 sequence reads: CASSTHVGGTYEQYF. DNA of the CDR3: TGTGCCAGTAGTACCCACGTTGGGGGGACCTACGAGCAGTACTTC. V and J are TRBV19 and TRBJ2-7; D possibly corresponds to TRBD2 (6 bases). The germline CDR1 and CDR2 sequences are LNHDA and SQIVND (reference sequence). Trimming removed 4 bases from V and 2 bases from J, with 15 bases in between. CDR3 size: 15 residues.